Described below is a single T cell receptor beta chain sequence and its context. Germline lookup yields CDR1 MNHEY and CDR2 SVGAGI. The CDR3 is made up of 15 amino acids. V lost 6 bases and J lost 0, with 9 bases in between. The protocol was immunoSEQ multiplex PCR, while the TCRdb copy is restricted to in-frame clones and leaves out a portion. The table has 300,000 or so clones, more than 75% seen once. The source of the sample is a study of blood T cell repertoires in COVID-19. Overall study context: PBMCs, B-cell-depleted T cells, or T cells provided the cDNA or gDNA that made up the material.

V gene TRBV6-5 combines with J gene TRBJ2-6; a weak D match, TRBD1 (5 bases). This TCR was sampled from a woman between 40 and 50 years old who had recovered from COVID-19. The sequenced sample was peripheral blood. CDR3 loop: CASSFDSSGANVLTF. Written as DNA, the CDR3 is TGTGCCAGCAGCTTTGACAGCTCTGGGGCCAACGTCCTGACTTTC.